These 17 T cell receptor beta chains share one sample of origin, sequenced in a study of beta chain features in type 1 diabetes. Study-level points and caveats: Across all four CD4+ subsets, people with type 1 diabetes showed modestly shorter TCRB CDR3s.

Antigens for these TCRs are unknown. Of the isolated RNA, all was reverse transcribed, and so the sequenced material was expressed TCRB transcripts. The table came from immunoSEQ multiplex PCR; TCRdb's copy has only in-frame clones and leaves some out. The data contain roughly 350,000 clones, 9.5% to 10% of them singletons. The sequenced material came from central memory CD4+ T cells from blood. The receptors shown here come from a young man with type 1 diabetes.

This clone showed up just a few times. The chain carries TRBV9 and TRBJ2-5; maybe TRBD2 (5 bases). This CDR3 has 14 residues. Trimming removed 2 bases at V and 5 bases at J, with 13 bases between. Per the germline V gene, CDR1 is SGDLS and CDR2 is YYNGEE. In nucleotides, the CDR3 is TGTGCCAGCAGCGTGGCGGCTAGCTATGAGACCCAGTACTTC. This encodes CASSVAASYETQYF.

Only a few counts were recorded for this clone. CDR3 bases: TGTGCCAGCAGTTCAACACGGACAGATAATGAAAAACTGTTTTTT. It specifies CASSSTRTDNEKLFF. This chain joins TRBV28 and TRBJ1-4; D is possibly TRBD1 (6 bases). Looked up from germline, CDR1 is MDHEN and CDR2 is SYDVKM. V lost 4 bases to trimming and J lost 4 bases, with 13 bases between them. This CDR3 has 15 amino acids.

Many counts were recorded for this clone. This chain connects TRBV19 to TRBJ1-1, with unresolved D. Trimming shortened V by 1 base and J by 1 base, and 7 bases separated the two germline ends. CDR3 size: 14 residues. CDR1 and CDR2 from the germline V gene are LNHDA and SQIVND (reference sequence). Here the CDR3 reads CASSIVLPNTEAFF. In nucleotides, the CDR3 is TGTGCCAGTAGTATAGTTCTCCCGAACACTGAAGCTTTCTTT.

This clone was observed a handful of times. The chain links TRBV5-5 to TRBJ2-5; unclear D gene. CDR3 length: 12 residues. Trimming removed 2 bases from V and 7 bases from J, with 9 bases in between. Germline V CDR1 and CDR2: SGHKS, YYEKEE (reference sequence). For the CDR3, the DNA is TGTGCCAGCAGCTTCTCGCCCTCGACCCAGTACTTC. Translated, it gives CASSFSPSTQYF. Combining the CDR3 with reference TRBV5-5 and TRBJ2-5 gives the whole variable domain DAGVTQSPTHLIKTRGQQVTLRCSPISGHKSVSWYQQVLGQGPQFIFQYYEKEERGRGNFPDRFSARQFPNYSSELNVNALLLGDSALYLCASSFSPSTQYFGPGTRLLVL.

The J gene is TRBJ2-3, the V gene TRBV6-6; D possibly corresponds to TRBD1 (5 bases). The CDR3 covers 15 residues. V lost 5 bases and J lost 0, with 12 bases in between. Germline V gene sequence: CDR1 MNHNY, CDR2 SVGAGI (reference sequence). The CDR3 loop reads CASSPRTISTDTQYF. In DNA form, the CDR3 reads TGTGCCAGCAGTCCAAGGACAATTAGCACAGATACGCAGTATTTT.

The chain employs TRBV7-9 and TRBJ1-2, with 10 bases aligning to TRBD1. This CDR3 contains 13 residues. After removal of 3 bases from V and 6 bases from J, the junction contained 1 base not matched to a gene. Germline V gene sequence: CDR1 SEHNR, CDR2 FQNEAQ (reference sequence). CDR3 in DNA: TGTGCCAGCAGCTTTGGGACAGGGGATGGCTACACCTTC. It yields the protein CASSFGTGDGYTF.

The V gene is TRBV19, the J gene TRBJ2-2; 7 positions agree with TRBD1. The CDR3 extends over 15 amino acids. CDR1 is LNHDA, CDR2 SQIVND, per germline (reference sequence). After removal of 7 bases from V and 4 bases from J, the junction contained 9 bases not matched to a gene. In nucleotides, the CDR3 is TGTGCCAGTAAGACGGGACAGCGTATCACCGGGGAGCTGTTTTTT. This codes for CASKTGQRITGELFF.

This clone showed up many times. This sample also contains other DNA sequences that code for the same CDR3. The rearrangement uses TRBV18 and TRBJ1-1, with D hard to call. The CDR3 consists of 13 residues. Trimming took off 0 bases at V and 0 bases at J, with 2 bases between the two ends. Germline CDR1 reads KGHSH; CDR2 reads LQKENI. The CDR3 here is CASSPPVNTEAFF. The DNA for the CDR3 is TGTGCCAGCTCACCACCCGTGAACACTGAAGCTTTCTTT.

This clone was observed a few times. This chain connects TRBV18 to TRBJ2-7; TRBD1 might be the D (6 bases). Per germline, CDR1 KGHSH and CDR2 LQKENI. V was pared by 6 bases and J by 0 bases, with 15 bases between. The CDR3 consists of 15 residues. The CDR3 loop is CASSEGQLSSYEQYF. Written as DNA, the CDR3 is TGTGCCAGCTCGGAAGGACAGCTAAGCTCCTACGAGCAGTACTTC.

CDR3 loop: CASSEYGGDYEQYF. In DNA form, the CDR3 reads TGCGCCAGCAGTGAGTATGGGGGCGACTACGAGCAGTACTTC. The chain links TRBV10-2 to TRBJ2-7; a possible D gene is TRBD1 (6 bases). CDR1 and CDR2 (germline): WSHSY, SAAADI. The V gene lost 1 base and the J gene lost 3 bases, with 10 bases spanning the gap. This CDR3 has 14 residues.

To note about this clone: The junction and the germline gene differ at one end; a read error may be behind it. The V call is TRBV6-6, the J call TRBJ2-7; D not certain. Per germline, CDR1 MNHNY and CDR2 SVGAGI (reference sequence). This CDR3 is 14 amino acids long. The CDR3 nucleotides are TGTGCCATCAGTGAGTCGGCCGGACCCTACGAGCAGTACTTC. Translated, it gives CAISESAGPYEQYF.

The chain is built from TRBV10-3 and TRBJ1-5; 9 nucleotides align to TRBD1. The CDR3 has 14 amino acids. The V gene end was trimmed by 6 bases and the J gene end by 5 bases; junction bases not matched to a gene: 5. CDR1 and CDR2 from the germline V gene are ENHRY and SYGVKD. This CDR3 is CAIRQGAGDQPQHF. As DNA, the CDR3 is TGTGCCATCAGACAGGGGGCGGGGGATCAGCCCCAGCATTTT.

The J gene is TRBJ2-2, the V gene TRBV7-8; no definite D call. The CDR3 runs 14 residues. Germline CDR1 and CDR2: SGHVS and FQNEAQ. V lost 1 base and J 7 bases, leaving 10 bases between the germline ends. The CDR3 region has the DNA TGTGCCAGCAGCTTAGGCGACTCGGGCGGGGAGCTGTTTTTT. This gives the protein CASSLGDSGGELFF.

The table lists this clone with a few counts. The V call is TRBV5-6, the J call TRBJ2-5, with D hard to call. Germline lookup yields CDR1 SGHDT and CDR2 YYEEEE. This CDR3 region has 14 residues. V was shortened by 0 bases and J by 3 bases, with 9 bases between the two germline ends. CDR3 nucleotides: TGTGCCAGCAGCTTGGGATGGGGTGAAGAGACCCAGTACTTC. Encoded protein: CASSLGWGEETQYF.

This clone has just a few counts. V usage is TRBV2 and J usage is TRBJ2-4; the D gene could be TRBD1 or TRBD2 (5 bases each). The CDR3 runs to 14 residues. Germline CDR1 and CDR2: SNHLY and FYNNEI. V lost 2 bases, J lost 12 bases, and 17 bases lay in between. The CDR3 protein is CASSESWDGYAQYF. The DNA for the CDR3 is TGTGCCAGCAGTGAAAGTTGGGACGGTTACGCTCAGTACTTC.

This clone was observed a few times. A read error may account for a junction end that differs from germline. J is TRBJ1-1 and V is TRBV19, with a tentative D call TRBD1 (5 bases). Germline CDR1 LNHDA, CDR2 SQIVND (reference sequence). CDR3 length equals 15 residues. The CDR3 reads CASIIFQGGRPEAFF. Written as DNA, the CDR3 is TGTGCCAGTATTATATTTCAGGGCGGGAGGCCTGAAGCTTTCTTT.

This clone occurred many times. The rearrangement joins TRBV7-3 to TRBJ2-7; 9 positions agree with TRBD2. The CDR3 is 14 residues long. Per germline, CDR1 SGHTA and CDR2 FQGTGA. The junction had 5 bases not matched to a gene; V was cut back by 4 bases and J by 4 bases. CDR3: CASSSAGGMYEQYF. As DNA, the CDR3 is TGTGCCAGCAGCTCCGCGGGAGGGATGTACGAGCAGTACTTC.